This T cell receptor beta chain originates from a study of T-cell memory formation after mild COVID-19. Across the whole study: The TCR clusters were mostly specific to one donor.

Study-wide results and caveats: Memory from before infection featured some responding clones, which suggests cross-reactive memory joined. Those CD4+ clones that contracted were mainly in CM and EM (CD8+ ones in EMRA).

The germline CDR1 and CDR2 sequences are SQVTM and ANQGSEA. V lost 6 bases to trimming and J lost 2 bases; unmatched junction nucleotides: 5. There are 14 residues in the CDR3. This clonotype turned up a few times. Antigen unknown. TCR alpha and TCR beta cDNA libraries with sample barcodes and UMIs came from 5'RACE using constant-segment primers. Using its own MiXCR run on the 5' RACE reads, TCRdb lists one record per CDR3 protein. This table holds about 420,000 distinct CDR3 sequences, 20% to 25% found once. The origin of this receptor is an adult woman who had mild COVID-19 (a few samples of this study predate the infection). Cell type and time point are not known. The chain links TRBV29-1 to TRBJ2-7; TRBD2 matches 12 bases. The sample was PBMCs or a T cell subset sorted from them (not recorded which). CDR3 nucleotide sequence: TGCAGCGTCACTCTAGCGGGAGGGCCCTACGAGCAGTACTTC. Translated: CSVTLAGGPYEQYF.